The next 23 T cell receptor beta chains were all read from a single sample in a study of blood T cell repertoires in COVID-19. The method was immunoSEQ multiplex PCR; TCRdb's version includes in-frame clones alone and lacks a portion of them. This sample has around 300,000 clones; around 85% occur once, and the top ten carry roughly 6.3%. Input material: PBMCs or T cells enriched from blood (not recorded which). These receptors originate from a middle-aged woman who had recovered from COVID-19.

V usage is TRBV28 and J usage is TRBJ2-7; unclear D gene. The germline V gene has CDR1 MDHEN and CDR2 SYDVKM. This CDR3 comprises 13 residues. The V end lost 3 bases, the J end lost 1 base, and 7 bases lay between the germline ends. The CDR3 coding sequence is TGTGCCAGCAGTTTGTCAGCGTCCTACGAGCAGTACTTC. Amino acid sequence: CASSLSASYEQYF.

V is TRBV7-3 and J is TRBJ1-5, with D possibly TRBD1 on 5 matching bases. Trimming pared 5 bases from V and 8 bases from J, leaving 13 bases between. Germline loops: CDR1 SGHTA, CDR2 FQGTGA. This CDR3 comprises 13 residues. The CDR3 bases are TGTGCCAGCAGCCCCGCGGGGGGGGAGCCCCAGCATTTT. This encodes CASSPAGGEPQHF.

The gene calls are TRBV11-3 and TRBJ1-1, with D perhaps matching TRBD1 (6 bases). V was cut by 6 bases and J by 1 base, with 9 bases left in between. The CDR3 is 13 amino acids. Germline V gene data show CDR1 as SGHNT and CDR2 as YENEEA. The CDR3: CASSWDTNTEAFF. In DNA, the CDR3 is TGTGCCAGCAGTTGGGACACGAACACTGAAGCTTTCTTT.

The chain joins TRBV9 to TRBJ1-5; a weak D match, TRBD1 (5 bases). CDR3 length: 14 amino acids. Looked up from germline, CDR1 is SGDLS and CDR2 is YYNGEE. The germline V and J ends were trimmed by 2 bases and 7 bases, with 13 bases remaining between them. The CDR3 is CASSVGGEEQPQHF. The CDR3 coding sequence is TGTGCCAGCAGCGTGGGAGGGGAGGAACAGCCCCAGCATTTT.

This clone was recorded once. The chain joins TRBV5-1 to TRBJ2-7; 12 bases line up with TRBD2. The CDR3 covers 17 residues. The ends lost 2 bases at V and 5 bases at J; junction bases unmatched: 11. Germline assignment: CDR1 SGHRS and CDR2 YFSETQ. CDR3 sequence reads: CASSFAKTSGRFNEQYF. The CDR3 DNA is TGCGCCAGCAGCTTTGCGAAAACTAGCGGGAGGTTCAACGAGCAGTACTTC. The full variable domain, rest sourced from reference TRBV5-1 and TRBJ2-7, is KAGVTQTPRYLIKTRGQQVTLSCSPISGHRSVSWYQQTPGQGLQFLFEYFSETQRNKGNFPGRFSGRQFSNSRSEMNVSTLELGDSALYLCASSFAKTSGRFNEQYFGPGTRLTVT.

This rearrangement joins TRBV6-5 to TRBJ2-7; D possibly corresponds to TRBD2 (5 bases). Trimming removed 6 bases at V and 2 bases at J, with 17 bases between. The CDR3 extends over 15 amino acids. CDR1 and CDR2 (germline): MNHEY, SVGAGI. In nucleotides, the CDR3 is TGTGCCAGCAGGCCCGGGATGCCTTCGACCTACGAGCAGTACTTC. Translation: CASRPGMPSTYEQYF.

The chain recombines TRBV7-3 with TRBJ2-1; weak D call: TRBD2 (6 bases). This CDR3 spans 15 amino acids. Germline values: CDR1 SGHTA, CDR2 FQGTGA. Trimming stripped 5 bases from V and 0 bases from J, with 11 bases between. The CDR3 DNA reads TGTGCCAGCAGCCATAGCGGCAACTCCTACAATGAGCAGTTCTTC. Translating gives CASSHSGNSYNEQFF.

This clone was detected only a few times. The V call is TRBV5-6, the J call TRBJ1-2, with 8 bases matching TRBD1. This CDR3 spans 14 amino acids. CDR1 is SGHDT, CDR2 YYEEEE, per germline. The J segment lost 4 bases and the V segment lost 5 bases, leaving 7 bases of the junction unmatched. CDR3: CASRATGEAYGYTF. The DNA of the CDR3 is TGTGCCAGCAGGGCGACAGGGGAGGCCTATGGCTACACCTTC.

The chain joins TRBV28 to TRBJ2-3; D ambiguous. Trimming left V 0 bases short and J 0 bases short, with 4 bases between. Germline V gives CDR1 MDHEN, CDR2 SYDVKM. The CDR3 runs 14 residues. CDR3 sequence reads: CASSLWASTDTQYF. CDR3 DNA sequence: TGTGCCAGCAGTTTATGGGCCAGCACAGATACGCAGTATTTT. The whole variable domain, filled in from reference TRBV28 and TRBJ2-3, reads DVKVTQSSRYLVKRTGEKVFLECVQDMDHENMFWYRQDPGLGLRLIYFSYDVKMKEKGDIPEGYSVSREKKERFSLILESASTNQTSMYLCASSLWASTDTQYFGPGTRLTVL.

This chain joins TRBV7-3 and TRBJ1-3; TRBD1 matches at 8 bases. Germline V gives CDR1 SGHTA, CDR2 FQGTGA. The CDR3 has 16 residues. Unmatched junction bases numbered 6, after V lost 5 bases and J lost 0 bases. CDR3 DNA: TGTGCCAGCAGCCCGGGGACAGGAATCTCTGGAAACACCATATATTTT. It codes for CASSPGTGISGNTIYF.

This clone showed up just a few times. V gene TRBV7-9 combines with J gene TRBJ1-1; D perhaps matches TRBD1 (6 bases). This CDR3 spans 15 amino acids. V was clipped by 5 bases and J by 4 bases, with 17 bases between them. Per germline, CDR1 SEHNR and CDR2 FQNEAQ (reference sequence). The CDR3: CASSPWRGAGTEAFF. The CDR3 DNA reads TGTGCCAGCAGCCCATGGCGGGGGGCTGGCACTGAAGCTTTCTTT.

This chain connects TRBV6-2 or TRBV6-3 to TRBJ1-5; 10 bases map to TRBD1. The J segment lost 1 base and the V segment lost 6 bases, leaving 6 bases of the junction unmatched. The CDR3 runs to 16 residues. Germline V lookup: CDR1 MNHEY, CDR2 SVGEGT. As DNA, the CDR3 is TGTGCCAGCAGCACCCGGGGACAGGGGAGCAATCAGCCCCAGCATTTT. Translation: CASSTRGQGSNQPQHF.

This chain joins TRBV28 and TRBJ1-2, with D unresolved. V dropped 2 bases and J dropped 2 bases, with 9 bases sitting between them. The CDR3 extends over 14 amino acids. Germline V gene lookup returns CDR1 MDHEN and CDR2 SYDVKM. The CDR3 loop reads CASSLTAANYGYTF. CDR3 nucleotides: TGTGCCAGCAGTTTAACGGCGGCCAACTATGGCTACACCTTC.

The V gene is TRBV9, the J gene TRBJ2-7; D call uncertain. The CDR3 consists of 12 residues. Per the germline V gene, CDR1 is SGDLS and CDR2 is YYNGEE. The V gene lost 4 bases and the J gene lost 6 bases, with 11 bases spanning the gap. CDR3 loop: CASSPPRAEQYF. CDR3 bases: TGTGCCAGCAGCCCCCCTAGAGCCGAGCAGTACTTC.

The gene calls are TRBV2 and TRBJ2-7, with 8 bases aligning to TRBD1. V lost 5 bases, J lost 3 bases, and 6 bases stayed unmatched. The germline V gene has CDR1 SNHLY and CDR2 FYNNEI. This CDR3 is built from 14 residues. CDR3 DNA sequence: TGTGCCAGCAGTCCACTCGGACAGGGCTACGAGCAGTACTTC. Its translation is CASSPLGQGYEQYF. The full variable domain, its missing parts supplied by reference TRBV2 and TRBJ2-7, is EPEVTQTPSHQVTQMGQEVILRCVPISNHLYFYWYRQILGQKVEFLVSFYNNEISEKSEIFDDQFSVERPDGSNFTLKIRSTKLEDSAMYFCASSPLGQGYEQYFGPGTRLTVT.

This sequence joins TRBV7-9 and TRBJ1-4; TRBD1 agrees at 7 bases. This CDR3 has 15 residues. Per the germline V gene, CDR1 is SEHNR and CDR2 is FQNEAQ (reference sequence). J gave up 4 bases and V 3 bases, and 5 bases lay outside the gene matches. CDR3 protein: CASSFMGQNNEKLFF. The CDR3 region has the DNA TGTGCCAGCAGCTTTATGGGACAGAATAATGAAAAACTGTTTTTT.

As regards this clone: The sample carries other DNA sequences with the same CDR3. The J gene is TRBJ2-7, the V gene TRBV28; a weak D match, TRBD2 (7 bases). Trimming removed 1 base from V and 3 bases from J, with 13 bases in between. In germline, CDR1 is MDHEN, CDR2 SYDVKM. The CDR3 extends over 15 amino acids. CDR3 sequence (DNA): TGTGCCAGCAGTTTATCGGGGGGCCGGGGCTACGAGCAGTACTTC. Amino acid sequence: CASSLSGGRGYEQYF.

V usage is TRBV4-1 and J usage is TRBJ1-2; D is unresolved. Trimming shortened V by 0 bases and J by 1 base, and 6 bases separated the two germline ends. The CDR3 runs to 14 residues. From germline, CDR1 is MGHRA and CDR2 YSYEKL. The CDR3 sequence: CASSQDRFNYGYTF. The CDR3 DNA reads as TGCGCCAGCAGCCAAGACAGATTTAACTATGGCTACACCTTC.

The chain has TRBV21-1 and TRBJ1-2; the table calls TRBD1, which could not be checked here. TRBV21-1 is listed as a pseudogene. The CDR3 has 17 amino acids. The CDR3 nucleotides are TGTGCCAGCGGACAAATCCGCAGGGGGCGTCGACCGGCTGGCTACACCTTC. Its translation: CASGQIRRGRRPAGYTF.

J is TRBJ1-6 and V is TRBV18; 7 nucleotides match TRBD1. This CDR3 has 18 residues. Trimming took 2 bases from V and 6 from J; bases not matched to a gene: 13. Germline V gives CDR1 KGHSH, CDR2 LQKENI. CDR3 DNA: TGTGCCAGCTCACCAGCCGGGCTAATGAGGGGGCTTAATTCACCCCTCCACTTT. This sequence encodes CASSPAGLMRGLNSPLHF.

The chain combines TRBV10-2 with TRBJ2-3; maybe TRBD1 (5 bases). Trimming pared 5 bases from V and 5 bases from J, leaving 8 bases between. The CDR3 loop spans 12 amino acids. Germline V gene data show CDR1 as WSHSY and CDR2 as SAAADI. CDR3 DNA: TGCGCCAGCAGTCAACAGGTAGATACGCAGTATTTT. As protein: CASSQQVDTQYF.

The chain uses TRBV18 and TRBJ2-6; D unresolved. Trimming took 0 bases from V and 1 from J, leaving 10 bases between them. The CDR3 is 17 residues long. CDR1 is KGHSH, CDR2 LQKENI, per germline. The chain's CDR3 is CASSPPQLGSGANVLTF. The CDR3 nucleotides are TGTGCCAGCTCACCACCTCAACTCGGGTCTGGGGCCAACGTCCTGACTTTC.

Comments on this clone: Distinct nucleotide sequences in the sample also encode this CDR3. The CDR3 sequence is CASRSQGDTQYF. CDR3 sequence (DNA): TGTGCCAGCAGGAGTCAGGGGGATACGCAGTATTTT. The chain combines TRBV6-5 with TRBJ2-3, with a weak D call TRBD1 (6 bases). This CDR3 contains 12 residues. Germline CDR1 is MNHEY and CDR2 is SVGAGI. The germline V and J ends were trimmed by 6 bases and 6 bases, with 10 bases remaining between them.